This T cell receptor (beta chain) was sequenced for a study of shared clonotypes between healthy human individuals. Profiled with immunoSEQ multiplex PCR; TCRdb holds only in-frame clones, not every one. This table holds around 1 million clones, approximately 80% found once. CDR1 LNHDA and CDR2 SQIVND come from the germline V gene (reference sequence). The V gene lost 7 bases and the J gene lost 0 bases, with 12 bases spanning the gap. The CDR3 length is 14 residues. The sequence was obtained from a man aged 18 to 29 in good health. The genes are TRBV19 and TRBJ1-2; D is perhaps TRBD1 (5 bases). The specimen sequenced was memory CD4+ T cells sorted from blood. Subset denoted: CD45RA-negative fraction. The CDR3 reads CASTPRGTNYGYTF. DNA for the CDR3: TGTGCCAGTACTCCTCGGGGGACTAACTATGGCTACACCTTC.